Reported below is one TCR beta chain. This clonotype is considered large (0.1 to 1%). Its binding antigen is unknown. No much larger clone is present one base from it, and per-base qualities are unavailable. This record comes from a study of T cells in AML relapse after transplant (dated by TCRdb to between 2018 and 2021). About the study as a whole: Remission controls were clinically matched patients who maintained long-term complete remission with more than 3 years of follow-up. Remission samples were bone marrow collected about 1 year after HSCT from patients who maintained complete remission. In patients given allogeneic HSCT for myeloid malignancy, this retrospective study looked at bone marrow T cells, examining both their TCR repertoires and their inhibitory receptor expression. Study-wide findings and limitations: TCR repertoire comparisons were based on very few samples, with only a few individuals included per group for unsorted bone marrow.

CDR3 length: 19 amino acids, cysteine to phenylalanine. Kept here is only the CDR3 DNA, which spans 57 bases and is read in frame from base 1. The junction shows trimming of 0 bases on V and 1 base on J, and the gene matches do not reach 14 bases of it. In the germline V gene, CDR1 corresponds to LGHNA and CDR2 to YSLEER. The library relied on PCR. A modified RACE PCR protocol, rather than multiplex PCR, was used to amplify TCR alpha and beta chains from RNA. Libraries were sequenced on an Illumina MiSeq, and raw reads were demultiplexed according to sample-specific barcode combinations. The published analysis was carried out like this. TCR clonotypes were identified from the sequencing reads using MiXCR software. TCRdb reprocessing: public reads trimmed at Q25 with fastp, clones called with MiXCR, in-frame beta chains kept. Records with the same CDR3 protein are collapsed into one entry carrying the most frequent genes and DNA. For this entry, the V and J calls and clone size follow TCRdb and not the study's own pipeline. The sample contains about 3,500 distinct CDR3 sequences, roughly a tenth of them found a single time. In total, the top ten clones hold about 32% of the sample.

The rearrangement combines TRBV4-3 with TRBJ2-7, and TRBD2 matches 8 of the central bases. Sequenced here: bone marrow, either the whole sample or a sorted T cell fraction (not recorded which), sampled in complete remission. The origin of this receptor is a human donor who had a stem cell transplant for acute myeloid leukemia. Some T cells present after a transplant may be cells of the graft donor. The CDR3 protein sequence reads: CASSQEVYPTSDSSYEQYF. The base sequence is TGCGCCAGCAGCCAAGAAGTTTACCCGACTAGCGACTCTTCCTACGAGCAGTACTTC.